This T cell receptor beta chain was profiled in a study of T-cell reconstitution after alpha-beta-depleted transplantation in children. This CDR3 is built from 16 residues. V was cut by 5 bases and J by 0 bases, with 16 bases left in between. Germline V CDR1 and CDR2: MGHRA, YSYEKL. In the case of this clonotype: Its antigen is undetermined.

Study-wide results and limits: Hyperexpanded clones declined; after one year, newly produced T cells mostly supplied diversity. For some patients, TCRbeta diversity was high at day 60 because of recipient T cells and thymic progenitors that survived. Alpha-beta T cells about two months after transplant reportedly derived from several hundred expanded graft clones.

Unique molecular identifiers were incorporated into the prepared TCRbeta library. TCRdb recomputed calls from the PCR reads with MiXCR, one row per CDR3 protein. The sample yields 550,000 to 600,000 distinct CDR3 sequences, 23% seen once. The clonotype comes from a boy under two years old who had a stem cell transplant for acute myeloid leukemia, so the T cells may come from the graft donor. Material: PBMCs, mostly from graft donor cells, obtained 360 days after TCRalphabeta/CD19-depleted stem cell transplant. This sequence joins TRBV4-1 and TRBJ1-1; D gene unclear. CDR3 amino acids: CASSSYTRTVNTEAFF. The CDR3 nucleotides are TGCGCCAGCAGCAGCTACACCCGGACGGTGAACACTGAAGCTTTCTTT.